This T cell receptor beta chain is drawn from a study of shared clonotypes between healthy human individuals. Study overall: Three CD4 naive, three CD4 memory, two CD8 naive and one CD8 memory plate were used per donor.

Germline CDR1 is SNHLY and CDR2 is FYNNEI. V was pared by 7 bases and J by 3 bases, with 11 bases of the junction left unmatched. There are 15 residues in the CDR3. The assay was immunoSEQ multiplex PCR, and TCRdb's table has in-frame clones only and misses some. The data hold some 2 million clones, with 85% to 95% observed a single time. Study results and limitations: A few donors showed sharing of approximately 5% of naive CD4 clonotypes. A generally larger estimated richness was seen in naive subsets than in memory subsets. Owing to a small donor count, the genetic and exposure-history diversity represented was limited.

On this clone itself: Its specificity is not known.

The specimen was naive CD4+ T cells sorted from blood. Subset denoted: CD45RA+ positively selected. The source of this sequence is a man aged 18 to 30 in good health. This chain links TRBV2 with TRBJ1-2; 7 bases are a match to TRBD1. The chain's CDR3 is CASIALTGKDYGYTF. As DNA, the CDR3 is TGTGCCAGCATTGCGTTGACAGGGAAAGACTATGGCTACACCTTC. Filled out from reference TRBV2 and TRBJ1-2, the complete variable domain reads EPEVTQTPSHQVTQMGQEVILRCVPISNHLYFYWYRQILGQKVEFLVSFYNNEISEKSEIFDDQFSVERPDGSNFTLKIRSTKLEDSAMYFCASIALTGKDYGYTFGSGTRLTVV.